The T cell receptor beta chain described here comes from a study of T cell repertoires in cytomegalovirus infection. For the study at large: Indications of both CMV infection and matching HLA type were provided by public TCR beta signatures.

J lost 10 bases, V lost 6 bases, and 6 bases had no gene match. The CDR3 is made up of 13 amino acids. The study, taken as a whole, reports: The ex vivo response was dominated by HLA-C-restricted CMV-specific TCR beta clonotypes. Carriage of CMV together with the relevant HLA was identifiable through cumulative public TCR beta family frequency.

TCRdb redid the calling of the reads with MiXCR, one entry per CDR3 protein. The sample contains more than 400,000 distinct CDR3 sequences, about 25% of which appear only once. This clonotype appeared a few times. Its antigen is unidentified. The origin of this receptor is a human donor in good health (CMV status not recorded). Some clones in this sample may be carry-over from other donors' samples. The sequenced sample was PBMCs. J is TRBJ2-1 and V is TRBV12-3 or TRBV12-4; 10 bases agree with TRBD2. The CDR3: CASSLGLAHEQFF. CDR3 nucleotide sequence: TGTGCCAGCAGCCTGGGACTAGCGCACGAGCAGTTCTTC.